These 23 T cell receptor beta chains were sequenced from one sample in a study of T cell clonality in common variable immunodeficiency. Study-wide findings and caveats: Reportedly, TCR beta sequences from common variable immunodeficiency showed fewer deletions and N-nucleotide insertions.

Using immunoSEQ multiplex PCR, the repertoire was profiled, and TCRdb retains in-frame clones only, with some absent. This sample has about 26,000 clones, each found more than once. These receptors have no identified antigens. The sequenced sample was peripheral blood mononuclear cells. Receptors were obtained from a human donor with common variable immunodeficiency.

This clone was observed many times. The chain's CDR3 is CSARNEAGGAFF. CDR3 DNA (partial): TGCAGTGCTCGCAACGAGGCAGGGGGG. The J gene is TRBJ1-1, the V gene TRBV20-1, with 7 bases matching TRBD1. The missing CDR3 end, 3 residues past where the read stops, is filled in from the germline J gene. Germline V gives CDR1 DFQATT, CDR2 SNEGSKA (reference sequence). CDR3 length equals 12 residues.

Concerning this clone itself: Relative to the germline gene, one junction end is altered; a read error may explain this. The read falls 3 residues short of the CDR3 end, and the missing part is taken from the germline J gene. The chain has TRBV19 and TRBJ1-6, with 9 bases aligning to TRBD1. The CDR3 is made up of 15 amino acids. Germline-derived CDR1 and CDR2 are LNHDA and SQIVND (reference sequence). CDR3 DNA, as far as it was read: TGTGCCAGTACCCGCCGGGACAGGGATAAGTCACCC. Translating it yields CASTRRDRDKSP. Given in full, the CDR3 is CASTRRDRDKSPLHF.

At least ten counts were recorded for this clone. The read terminates 3 residues before the CDR3 end, so the remaining end is supplied by the germline J gene. This sequence joins TRBV18 and TRBJ1-1, with D perhaps matching TRBD1 (5 bases). In germline, CDR1 is KGHSH, CDR2 LQKENI. This CDR3 has 12 residues. Partial CDR3 DNA: TGTGCCAGCTCAGTGGAATGGACACAA. This encodes CASSVEWTQ. The full-length CDR3 reads as CASSVEWTQAFF.

This clone was observed at least ten times. The CDR3 end falls 3 residues outside the read, so it is completed with the germline J gene. The J gene is TRBJ2-6, the V gene TRBV7-8; D call uncertain. Germline CDR1 reads SGHVS; CDR2 reads FQNEAQ. Trimming stripped 5 bases from V and 0 bases from J, with 8 bases between. The CDR3 is 15 residues long. Partial CDR3 DNA: TGTGCCAGCAGCCCACAGAACTCTGGGGCCAACGTC. It yields the protein CASSPQNSGANV. The CDR3, in full, reads CASSPQNSGANVLTF.

This clone was seen many times. The read falls 3 residues short of the CDR3 end, and the missing part is taken from the germline J gene. The J gene is TRBJ2-1, the V gene TRBV20-1, with 10 bases lining up with TRBD1. The V gene end was trimmed by 2 bases and the J gene end by 7 bases; junction bases not matched to a gene: 14. Germline lookup yields CDR1 DFQATT and CDR2 SNEGSKA (reference sequence). The CDR3 runs to 17 residues. Incomplete CDR3 DNA: TGCAGTGCTAGAACCGGACAGGGGGTTGGATCGGGGAATGAG. This gives the protein CSARTGQGVGSGNE. The complete CDR3 protein is CSARTGQGVGSGNEQFF.

This clone was found many times. The CDR3 goes on 3 residues after the read ends, and that part is filled in from the germline J gene. The rearrangement uses TRBV5-1 and TRBJ2-7, with 12 nucleotides matching TRBD2. This CDR3 spans 15 amino acids. Germline loops: CDR1 SGHRS, CDR2 YFSETQ. V gave up 3 bases and J gave up 1 base; unmatched junction bases: 2. This chain's CDR3 is CASSSLAGGSYEQYF. CDR3 bases read: TGCGCCAGCAGCTCACTAGCGGGAGGATCCTACGAG. The entire variable domain, with the rest obtained from reference TRBV5-1 and TRBJ2-7, is as follows: KAGVTQTPRYLIKTRGQQVTLSCSPISGHRSVSWYQQTPGQGLQFLFEYFSETQRNKGNFPGRFSGRQFSNSRSEMNVSTLELGDSALYLCASSSLAGGSYEQYFGPGTRLTVT.

In its sample, this clone was seen many times. The read terminates 3 residues ahead of where the CDR3 ends, so the germline J gene completes it. The gene calls are TRBV6-2 or TRBV6-3 and TRBJ2-5; D remains unclear. CDR3 size: 12 residues. Germline CDR1 reads MNHEY; CDR2 reads SVGEGT. V was trimmed by 2 bases and J by 5 bases, leaving 6 bases between them. CDR3 sequence reads: CASSYLQETQYF. The sequenced part of the CDR3 DNA is TGTGCCAGCAGTTACCTACAGGAGACC.

In the case of this clone: The read terminates 3 residues before the CDR3 end, so the remaining end is supplied by the germline J gene. The chain has TRBV10-2 and TRBJ2-7; 9 bases align to TRBD2. Germline V gives CDR1 WSHSY, CDR2 SAAADI. Germline trimming cut 3 bases from V and 3 bases from J; bases unmatched to any gene: 6. CDR3 length: 15 amino acids. The chain's CDR3 is CASSDSSGGYYEQYF. The DNA read from the CDR3 is TGCGCCAGCAGTGATAGTAGCGGGGGATACTACGAG.

Ten or more counts support this clone. The CDR3 end falls 3 residues outside the read, so it is completed with the germline J gene. V gene TRBV2 combines with J gene TRBJ1-1; D possibly corresponds to TRBD1 (5 bases). CDR3 size: 12 residues. Germline CDR1 reads SNHLY; CDR2 reads FYNNEI. Trimming pared 8 bases from V and 2 bases from J, leaving 9 bases between. The part of the CDR3 DNA that was read is TGTGCCAGCTTCGACAGCAACACTGAA. It translates to CASFDSNTE. The whole CDR3 sequence is CASFDSNTEAFF.

There are a few counts of this clone. CDR3 bases read: TGTGCCAGCTCCAGGACTAGACAAGAGACC. It is translated as CASSRTRQET. The CDR3 in its entirety is CASSRTRQETQYF. This rearrangement joins TRBV11-3 to TRBJ2-5; 7 bases align to TRBD2. The read is 3 residues too short to cover the CDR3 end, so that end is filled in from the germline J gene. The CDR3 runs to 13 residues. The ends lost 8 bases at V and 2 bases at J; junction bases unmatched: 5. CDR1 and CDR2 from the germline V gene are SGHNT and YENEEA.

This clone was seen a handful of times. The CDR3: CASSRTGPNTGELFF. The part of the CDR3 DNA that was read is TGTGCCAGCAGCAGGACAGGACCGAACACCGGGGAG. The chain is built from TRBV2 and TRBJ2-2; 7 bases align to TRBD1. The observed sequence ends 3 residues before the CDR3 terminus, with the missing tail filled in from the germline J gene. Losses at the gene ends were 6 bases for V and 0 bases for J; bases not matched to a gene: 4. The CDR3 consists of 15 residues. Germline CDR1 is SNHLY and CDR2 is FYNNEI.

Of note for this clone: The read stops 3 residues short of the end of the CDR3; the missing end is completed from the germline J gene. The chain is built from TRBV11-2 and TRBJ2-7; TRBD2 is a possible D gene (6 bases). V lost 3 bases to trimming and J lost 3 bases, with 12 bases between them. Germline CDR1 SGHAT, CDR2 FQNNGV. This CDR3 contains 14 residues. The covered CDR3 bases are TGTGCCAGCAGCTTCGGCGGGGTAAGCTACGAG. Protein sequence: CASSFGGVSYE. The complete CDR3 sequence is CASSFGGVSYEQYF.

This clone was picked up many times. The sequenced fragment ends 3 residues before the CDR3 boundary, so the rest is inferred from the germline J gene. The chain links TRBV2 to TRBJ2-5, with D perhaps TRBD1 (5 bases). Trimming pared 4 bases from V and 6 bases from J, leaving 15 bases between. Germline values: CDR1 SNHLY, CDR2 FYNNEI. CDR3 length equals 14 residues. The CDR3 region is CASSVVRDRQTQYF. CDR3 bases read: TGTGCCAGCAGTGTAGTCAGGGATAGGCAGACC.

This clone was detected many times. From the germline J gene comes the end of the CDR3, since the read stops 3 residues before it. V gene TRBV20-1 combines with J gene TRBJ2-2; D perhaps matches TRBD1 (6 bases). Germline assignment: CDR1 DFQATT and CDR2 SNEGSKA (reference sequence). There are 13 residues in the CDR3. V shed 4 bases and J shed 1 base, with 7 bases lying between them. The part of the CDR3 DNA that was read is TGCAGTGCTACGGGACAGAACACCGGGGAG. Translation gives CSATGQNTGE. Given in full, the CDR3 is CSATGQNTGELFF.

This clone has only a few counts. The read ends 3 residues before the CDR3 terminus; that terminus is restored from the germline J gene. The chain links TRBV5-1 to TRBJ2-2, with a possible D match to TRBD2 (6 bases). Trimming pared 4 bases from V and 1 base from J, leaving 14 bases between. Germline assignment: CDR1 SGHRS and CDR2 YFSETQ. The CDR3 runs to 16 residues. CDR3 region: CASSGPGLENTGELFF. Incomplete CDR3 DNA: TGCGCCAGCAGCGGACCGGGACTGGAGAACACCGGGGAG.

This clone was counted many times. The read is 3 residues too short to cover the CDR3 end, so that end is filled in from the germline J gene. The chain carries TRBV5-1 and TRBJ2-3; D might be TRBD1 (6 bases). This CDR3 is 14 amino acids long. Per germline, CDR1 SGHRS and CDR2 YFSETQ. Deletions cut 4 bases from V and 4 bases from J, with 13 bases between. CDR3: CASSQGSSSDTQYF. CDR3 DNA, as far as it was read: TGCGCCAGCAGCCAGGGGTCCTCCTCAGATACG.

Of note for this clone: The read stops 3 residues short of the end of the CDR3; the missing end is completed from the germline J gene. This chain connects TRBV19 to TRBJ1-3; D call uncertain. The germline CDR1 and CDR2 sequences are LNHDA and SQIVND (reference sequence). V shed 5 bases and J shed 4 bases, with 9 bases lying between them. The CDR3 is 13 residues long. The DNA read from the CDR3 is TGTGCCAGTAGTTCCGGGGAGGGAAACACC. It encodes CASSSGEGNT. The whole CDR3 reads CASSSGEGNTIYF.

This clone was counted ten times or more. Incomplete CDR3 DNA: TGTGCCTGGAGTACCCCGGGACAGATATACTATGGC. This encodes CAWSTPGQIYYG. The whole CDR3 sequence is CAWSTPGQIYYGYTF. V gene TRBV30 combines with J gene TRBJ1-2; 7 positions agree with TRBD1. The read finishes 3 residues shy of the CDR3 end, and the germline J gene is used to complete it. The trim removed 2 bases at V and 3 bases at J, leaving 9 bases unmatched. CDR3 length: 15 residues. CDR1 and CDR2 (germline): GTSNPN, SVGIG (reference sequence).

This clone has ten or more counts. The read halts 3 residues ahead of the CDR3 end, with the missing end drawn from the germline J gene. The rearrangement uses TRBV7-9 and TRBJ1-5; possible D gene TRBD1, 6 bases. Germline V lookup: CDR1 SEHNR, CDR2 FQNEAQ (reference sequence). The CDR3 totals 13 residues. The germline V and J ends were trimmed by 3 bases and 4 bases, with 7 bases remaining between them. Incomplete CDR3 DNA: TGTGCCAGCAGCTTGGACAGTAATCAGCCC. Residues: CASSLDSNQP. The entire CDR3 is CASSLDSNQPQHF.

Comment on this clone: The CDR3 goes on 3 residues after the read ends, and that part is filled in from the germline J gene. The V gene is TRBV2, the J gene TRBJ2-5; D not certain. The CDR3 is made up of 11 amino acids. Trimming pared 9 bases from V and 5 bases from J, leaving 10 bases between. Per germline, CDR1 SNHLY and CDR2 FYNNEI. The CDR3 DNA, read in part, is TGTGCCAGTCGTCCGGGTGAGACC. Protein: CASRPGET. The full CDR3 protein reads CASRPGETQYF.

Points on this clone: The missing CDR3 end, 3 residues past where the read stops, is filled in from the germline J gene. The genes are TRBV20-1 and TRBJ2-1, with 10 bases that match TRBD1. V lost 6 bases and J lost 6; bases outside the gene matches: 11. Germline lookup yields CDR1 DFQATT and CDR2 SNEGSKA (reference sequence). The CDR3 runs to 15 residues. The CDR3 spells CSAPRQGAVGNEQFF. The CDR3 DNA, read in part, is TGCAGTGCCCCGCGACAGGGGGCGGTGGGCAATGAG.

For this clone: The read gets to within 3 residues of the CDR3 end, and the germline J gene fills in the rest. The J gene is TRBJ2-6, the V gene TRBV7-3, with 9 bases lining up with TRBD2. V lost 5 bases to trimming and J lost 2 bases; unmatched junction nucleotides: 7. The germline CDR1 and CDR2 sequences are SGHTA and FQGTGA. The CDR3 extends over 17 amino acids. CDR3 bases read: TGTGCCAGCAGCCGTACGGCGGGGGGGGCTGGGGCCAACGTC. It translates to CASSRTAGGAGANV. The CDR3 in full is CASSRTAGGAGANVLTF.

This clone has a count of ten or more. The read finishes 3 residues shy of the CDR3 end, and the germline J gene is used to complete it. V is TRBV28 and J is TRBJ2-7; D call uncertain. Germline lookup yields CDR1 MDHEN and CDR2 SYDVKM. This CDR3 spans 15 amino acids. V was trimmed by 1 base and J by 0 bases, leaving 10 bases between them. The CDR3 loop is CASSLLGGGSYEQYF. Partial CDR3 DNA: TGTGCCAGCAGTTTATTGGGTGGCGGCTCCTACGAG.